Listed below are T cell receptor beta chains from one sample, sequenced in a study of naive and memory T cell subsets. MiXCR was run by TCRdb on the UMI-ligation and nested PCR reads, yielding one entry per CDR3 protein. The table records over 110,000 distinct CDR3 sequences, approximately 21% of them present only once. Sequenced material: naive CD8+ T cells from blood. Receptor source: a human donor in good health. Each CDR3 is given with its conserved first and last residue. The D gene is left open where the match is weak. Clone size is shown for a subset of rows, as once, few, many or a class of expanded clone.

d_gene	abundance	v_gene	j_gene	CDR3aa	CDR3nt
-	-	TRBV5-1	TRBJ1-2	CASSLAPGDYYGYTF	TGCGCCAGCAGCTTGGCACCAGGGGATTACTATGGCTACACCTTC
-	-	TRBV7-9	TRBJ1-4	CASSLVGATNEKLFF	TGTGCCAGCAGCTTAGTCGGGGCTACTAATGAAAAACTGTTTTTT
-	many	TRBV28	TRBJ2-7	CASSRTLGYEQYF	TGTGCCAGCAGTCGCACCTTGGGGTACGAGCAGTACTTC
-	many	TRBV11-2	TRBJ1-1	CASSYDRNTEAFF	TGTGCCAGCAGCTACGACAGGAACACTGAAGCTTTCTTT
-	-	TRBV24-1	TRBJ1-1	CATSAEGNTEAFF	TGTGCCACCAGTGCTGAGGGAAACACTGAAGCTTTCTTT
TRBD1	few	TRBV7-8	TRBJ2-7	CASSPGQGRLLYEQYF	TGTGCCAGCAGCCCCGGACAGGGTCGGTTGCTTTACGAGCAGTACTTC
-	few	TRBV7-9	TRBJ1-5	CASSRTGGAGQPQHF	TGTGCCAGCAGCCGAACCGGGGGCGCGGGTCAGCCCCAGCATTTT
-	-	TRBV11-2	TRBJ2-4	CASSSPEVAKNIQYF	TGTGCCAGCTCCTCCCCCGAGGTAGCCAAAAACATTCAGTACTTC
-	-	TRBV2	TRBJ1-5	CASRGIGGGQHF	TGTGCCAGCAGAGGGATCGGGGGGGGCCAGCATTTT
TRBD1	-	TRBV5-6	TRBJ2-5	CASSWGQIQETQYF	TGTGCCAGCAGCTGGGGACAGATCCAAGAGACCCAGTACTTC
TRBD1	-	TRBV5-1	TRBJ1-1	CASSLPRQGMNTEAFF	TGCGCCAGCAGCCTCCCAAGACAGGGGATGAACACTGAAGCTTTCTTT
-	few	TRBV20-1	TRBJ2-5	CSASMTGETQYF	TGCAGTGCTTCAATGACGGGAGAGACCCAGTACTTC
TRBD2	-	TRBV7-7	TRBJ2-2	CASSWGLAGTGELFF	TGTGCCAGCAGTTGGGGGCTAGCGGGCACCGGGGAGCTGTTTTTT
TRBD1	few	TRBV10-1	TRBJ2-7	CASAGQGTEQYF	TGCGCCAGCGCAGGACAGGGAACCGAGCAGTACTTC
-	few	TRBV6-5	TRBJ2-7	CASSSQGTPERLTFYEQYF	TGTGCCAGCAGTTCTCAAGGGACACCGGAGAGACTAACATTCTACGAGCAGTACTTC
-	few	TRBV7-9	TRBJ2-5	CASSPRGGTQETQYF	TGTGCCAGCAGCCCCCGTGGGGGGACTCAAGAGACCCAGTACTTC
TRBD1	few	TRBV4-1	TRBJ1-4	CASSYLQGEKLFF	TGCGCCAGCAGCTACTTACAGGGGGAAAAACTGTTTTTT
-	-	TRBV15	TRBJ1-1	CASGHVNTEAFF	TGTGCCTCCGGACACGTGAACACTGAAGCTTTCTTT
TRBD2	few	TRBV5-1	TRBJ2-1	CASSLGTSGSYYNEQFF	TGCGCCAGCAGCTTGGGGACTAGCGGGAGTTACTACAATGAGCAGTTCTTC
-	many	TRBV6-5	TRBJ1-1	CASSPTGLMNTEAFF	TGTGCCAGCAGCCCCACAGGGTTGATGAACACTGAAGCTTTCTTT
TRBD2	-	TRBV6-5	TRBJ2-5	CASASGREGRPAQYF	TGTGCCAGCGCCTCGGGGCGGGAGGGCCGGCCGGCCCAGTACTTC
-	-	TRBV6-5	TRBJ2-4	CASSPVVAKNIQYF	TGTGCCAGCAGCCCCGTTGTGGCCAAAAACATTCAGTACTTC
TRBD2	few	TRBV28	TRBJ2-1	CASSPHSGRAYNEQFF	TGTGCCAGCAGTCCTCACAGCGGGAGGGCCTACAATGAGCAGTTCTTC
-	-	TRBV5-4	TRBJ2-1	CASSLDSQEQFF	TGTGCCAGCAGCTTGGACAGCCAAGAGCAGTTCTTC
TRBD1	-	TRBV27	TRBJ2-3	CASTPGQGTDTQYF	TGTGCCAGCACCCCCGGACAGGGCACAGATACGCAGTATTTT
-	few	TRBV6-6	TRBJ1-5	CASSYRGSLSRNQPQHF	TGTGCCAGCAGTTACAGAGGCAGCCTATCGCGCAATCAGCCCCAGCATTTT
-	-	TRBV12-3/TRBV12-4	TRBJ2-3	CASSGDLTDTQYF	TGTGCCAGCAGCGGGGACCTCACAGATACGCAGTATTTT
-	-	TRBV6-6	TRBJ2-7	CASSYNGGMSYEQYF	TGTGCCAGCAGTTACAACGGGGGCATGAGCTACGAGCAGTACTTC
-	many	TRBV7-9	TRBJ2-7	CASSLGQGREQYF	TGTGCCAGCAGCTTAGGCCAGGGGCGCGAGCAGTACTTC
-	once	TRBV27	TRBJ2-1	CASSLADAYNEQFF	TGTGCCAGCAGTTTGGCGGACGCCTACAATGAGCAGTTCTTC
TRBD2	-	TRBV20-1	TRBJ2-3	CSARDPGGGDTQYF	TGCAGTGCTAGAGATCCGGGAGGGGGGGATACGCAGTATTTT
-	-	TRBV6-2/TRBV6-3	TRBJ1-1	CASSYVVTEAFF	TGTGCCAGCAGTTACGTGGTCACTGAAGCTTTCTTT
-	-	TRBV7-3	TRBJ1-1	CASSFGTVAAAPKDYEEEAFF	TGTGCCAGCAGCTTCGGGACGGTGGCGGCCGCACCTAAGGATTACGAGGAGGAAGCTTTCTTT
TRBD1	-	TRBV13	TRBJ2-5	CASSTGAQETQYF	TGTGCCAGTTCGACAGGGGCTCAAGAGACCCAGTACTTC
TRBD2	-	TRBV28	TRBJ2-1	CASTAPGGGHNEQFF	TGTGCCAGCACCGCCCCGGGGGGGGGGCACAATGAGCAGTTCTTC
-	-	TRBV28	TRBJ1-1	CVSSLSYGNTEAFF	TGTGTCAGCAGTTTATCTTATGGAAACACTGAAGCTTTCTTT
TRBD2	few	TRBV7-2	TRBJ2-7	CASSLVGLADYEQYF	TGTGCCAGCAGCTTAGTCGGACTAGCGGACTACGAGCAGTACTTC
TRBD2	few	TRBV27	TRBJ2-7	CASSFDPGGSYEQYF	TGTGCCAGCAGTTTTGACCCGGGGGGTTCCTACGAGCAGTACTTC
TRBD1	-	TRBV19	TRBJ2-7	CASSPGTGGHEQYF	TGTGCCAGTAGTCCGGGGACAGGGGGCCACGAGCAGTACTTC
TRBD1	few	TRBV7-2	TRBJ2-1	CASSPGQGTYNEQFF	TGTGCCAGCAGCCCGGGACAGGGAACGTACAATGAGCAGTTCTTC
TRBD2	few	TRBV28	TRBJ2-1	CASRTGTSYNEQFF	TGTGCCAGCAGAACCGGGACTAGCTACAATGAGCAGTTCTTC
-	few	TRBV6-2/TRBV6-3	TRBJ2-7	CASSAIMSSYEQYF	TGTGCCAGCAGTGCCATCATGAGCTCCTACGAGCAGTACTTC
-	-	TRBV7-2	TRBJ1-4	CASSLVSGDEKLFF	TGTGCCAGCAGCTTAGTCTCGGGGGATGAAAAACTGTTTTTT
-	-	TRBV27	TRBJ2-3	CASSLLGGPDTQYF	TGTGCCAGCAGTTTGTTGGGGGGCCCGGATACGCAGTATTTT
TRBD1	few	TRBV13	TRBJ2-2	CASSGFPGQGITGELFF	TGTGCCAGCAGCGGATTTCCGGGACAGGGAATCACCGGGGAGCTGTTTTTT
TRBD2	-	TRBV10-3	TRBJ2-3	CAIKPSGSTDTQYF	TGTGCCATCAAGCCTAGCGGAAGCACAGATACGCAGTATTTT
-	few	TRBV20-1	TRBJ1-5	CSARDLTSNQPQHF	TGCAGTGCTAGAGATCTCACCAGCAATCAGCCCCAGCATTTT
-	few	TRBV27	TRBJ2-2	CASSPGGGELFF	TGTGCCAGCAGTCCCGGAGGGGGGGAGCTGTTTTTT
-	many	TRBV27	TRBJ2-1	CASSFPEQFF	TGTGCCAGCAGTTTTCCGGAGCAGTTCTTC
TRBD1	-	TRBV4-2	TRBJ2-7	CASSQETGGRYEQYF	TGTGCCAGCAGCCAAGAGACAGGGGGCAGATACGAGCAGTACTTC
-	few	TRBV7-9	TRBJ2-7	CASSLGQEQYF	TGTGCCAGCAGCCTTGGGCAGGAGCAGTACTTC
TRBD2	few	TRBV12-3/TRBV12-4	TRBJ2-1	CASNKRDRAYNEQFF	TGTGCCAGCAACAAGCGGGATCGGGCCTACAATGAGCAGTTCTTC
TRBD2	-	TRBV29-1	TRBJ2-1	CSVEGLAGDHEQFF	TGCAGCGTTGAAGGGTTAGCGGGAGACCATGAGCAGTTCTTC
-	few	TRBV27	TRBJ2-7	CASSSAGSYEQYF	TGTGCCAGCAGTTCCGCGGGCAGCTACGAGCAGTACTTC
TRBD2	-	TRBV29-1	TRBJ2-7	CSVEDWGGLGYEQYF	TGCAGCGTTGAAGATTGGGGGGGACTTGGGTACGAGCAGTACTTC
TRBD2	-	TRBV2	TRBJ2-5	CARAPRLAEETQYF	TGTGCCAGAGCCCCTCGACTAGCAGAAGAGACCCAGTACTTC
TRBD1	-	TRBV27	TRBJ2-7	CASSYIQGEPEQYF	TGTGCCAGCAGTTATATACAGGGGGAGCCCGAGCAGTACTTC
-	-	TRBV30	TRBJ2-7	CAWNPPRVPYEQYF	TGTGCCTGGAACCCTCCTCGGGTCCCCTACGAGCAGTACTTC
-	-	TRBV20-1	TRBJ2-1	CSARVFLGNEQFF	TGCAGTGCTAGGGTATTTCTGGGGAATGAGCAGTTCTTC